This TCR beta chain is drawn from a study of blood T cell repertoires in COVID-19. Study summary: The samples span acute and convalescent COVID-19 from the United States, Italy and Spain. PBMCs, B-cell-depleted T cells, or T cells were the source of the cDNA or gDNA that made up the material.

Sequencing was performed with immunoSEQ multiplex PCR; in TCRdb, only in-frame clones are kept and a portion is missing. Of around 450,000 clones in the sample, roughly 87% are singletons; the top ten hold almost 2%. This clone came up once. Across 20 to 25 US areas, participants ranged in age from roughly 18 to 95 years. Participant-reported clinical history was the basis for cohort assignment. This sequence originates from a woman aged 18-35 years with acute COVID-19. The sequenced material came from PBMCs or T cells enriched from blood (not recorded which).

The CDR3 loop reads CASSERGFGEQYF. The CDR3 region has the DNA TGCGCCAGCAGTGAGCGCGGGTTCGGCGAGCAGTACTTC. The rearrangement links TRBV10-1 to TRBJ2-7; the D gene is possibly TRBD2 (5 bases). Trimming stripped 2 bases from V and 6 bases from J, with 11 bases between. Germline CDR1 and CDR2: WNHNN and SYGVQD (reference sequence). The CDR3 has 13 amino acids.